The source of this T cell receptor beta chain is a study of T-cell memory formation after mild COVID-19. The germline V gene has CDR1 MNHEY and CDR2 SVGEGT. The ends were cut back, 6 bases at V and 4 bases at J, with 13 bases in the middle. The CDR3 contains 15 residues. MiXCR, run by TCRdb on the 5' RACE reads, gives a single entry per CDR3 protein. The sample lists 160,000 or so distinct CDR3 sequences, roughly 30% seen once, with around 12% in the top ten. This sequence originates from an adult woman who had mild COVID-19 (a few samples of this study predate the infection). Cell type and time point are not known. Input material: PBMCs or a T cell subset sorted from them (not recorded which). The chain couples TRBV6-2 or TRBV6-3 to TRBJ2-6, with D perhaps matching TRBD1 (5 bases). The CDR3 reads CASRETEFGANVLTF. DNA of the CDR3: TGTGCCAGCAGAGAGACAGAGTTCGGGGCCAACGTCCTGACTTTC.